This is a list of T cell receptor beta chains from one sample in a study of T-cell reconstitution after alpha-beta-depleted transplantation in children. TCRdb fed the PCR reads into MiXCR, producing one record per CDR3 protein. The table has 150,000 to 200,000 distinct CDR3 sequences, roughly 7.5% seen once; the top ten hold 3% to 3.5%. The sample here was PBMCs from the stem cell graft donor, taken from the stem cell graft. These receptors all stem from a human donor who donated a stem cell graft to a child with Wiskott-Aldrich syndrome. Each CDR3 is given with its conserved first and last residue. The D gene is left open where the match is weak. The size entry is marked missing in some rows and otherwise reads once, few, many or a size class.

D: TRBD1; size: many; V: TRBV9; J: TRBJ2-7; CDR3: CASSVDPGGADLGEQYF; DNA: TGTGCCAGCAGCGTAGATCCAGGGGGCGCGGATTTGGGGGAGCAGTACTTC
D: -; size: -; V: TRBV9; J: TRBJ2-3; CDR3: CASSVDKGTDTQYF; DNA: TGTGCCAGCAGCGTAGACAAAGGCACAGATACGCAGTATTTT
D: TRBD2; size: -; V: TRBV9; J: TRBJ2-7; CDR3: CASSVEAGVIYEQYF; DNA: TGTGCCAGCAGCGTAGAGGCGGGAGTCATTTACGAGCAGTACTTC
D: -; size: many; V: TRBV6-5; J: TRBJ1-1; CDR3: CASSYDLMNTEAFF; DNA: TGTGCCAGCAGTTACGACTTGATGAACACTGAAGCTTTCTTT
D: -; size: many; V: TRBV29-1; J: TRBJ2-1; CDR3: CSVQGLKSYNEQFF; DNA: TGCAGCGTACAGGGTCTGAAATCCTACAATGAGCAGTTCTTC
D: -; size: few; V: TRBV30; J: TRBJ2-7; CDR3: CAWSADNSYEQYF; DNA: TGTGCCTGGAGTGCGGACAACTCCTACGAGCAGTACTTC
D: TRBD2; size: many; V: TRBV6-2/TRBV6-3; J: TRBJ2-4; CDR3: CASSYSEREHKNIQYF; DNA: TGTGCCAGCAGTTACTCAGAGCGGGAGCACAAAAACATTCAGTACTTC
D: -; size: many; V: TRBV6-5; J: TRBJ1-5; CDR3: CASSYSRENNQPQHF; DNA: TGTGCCAGCAGTTACTCAAGAGAGAACAATCAGCCCCAGCATTTT
D: -; size: many; V: TRBV12-3/TRBV12-4; J: TRBJ1-3; CDR3: CASSLYLSDSGNTIYF; DNA: TGTGCCAGCAGTTTGTACCTCAGCGACTCTGGAAACACCATATATTTT
D: -; size: many; V: TRBV7-8; J: TRBJ1-1; CDR3: CASSAAGLDGRWTEAFF; DNA: TGTGCCAGCAGCGCAGCGGGTCTTGACGGGAGGTGGACTGAAGCTTTCTTT
D: -; size: few; V: TRBV5-1; J: TRBJ1-1; CDR3: CASSPGAGTEAFF; DNA: TGCGCCAGCAGCCCAGGGGCGGGAACTGAAGCTTTCTTT
D: -; size: many; V: TRBV11-2; J: TRBJ2-7; CDR3: CASSHFRGSTYEQYF; DNA: TGTGCCAGCAGCCACTTTCGGGGCTCGACCTACGAGCAGTACTTC
D: -; size: many; V: TRBV12-3/TRBV12-4; J: TRBJ2-3; CDR3: CASTRRGTDTQYF; DNA: TGTGCCAGCACTAGGAGGGGGACAGATACGCAGTATTTT
D: -; size: many; V: TRBV5-1; J: TRBJ1-2; CDR3: CASSLDPSSKGGYTF; DNA: TGCGCCAGCAGCTTGGACCCATCGAGTAAGGGTGGCTACACCTTC
D: TRBD1; size: many; V: TRBV6-5; J: TRBJ2-5; CDR3: CASSYSATGKRDQYF; DNA: TGTGCCAGCAGTTACTCCGCGACAGGGAAACGGGACCAGTACTTC
D: -; size: many; V: TRBV12-3/TRBV12-4; J: TRBJ2-7; CDR3: CASSLRTYEQYF; DNA: TGTGCCAGCAGTTTAAGAACCTACGAGCAGTACTTC
D: -; size: few; V: TRBV6-2/TRBV6-3; J: TRBJ2-3; CDR3: CASSYSYDGSQYTQYF; DNA: TGTGCCAGCAGTTACTCGTACGACGGGAGTCAATATACGCAGTATTTT
D: TRBD2; size: once; V: TRBV7-2; J: TRBJ2-1; CDR3: CASSLEASGRVIF; DNA: TGTGCCAGCAGCTTAGAGGCTAGCGGGAGGGTTATCTTC
D: -; size: -; V: TRBV5-3; J: TRBJ2-7; CDR3: CAIGPGHLYEQYF; DNA: TGTGCCATCGGCCCTGGGCACCTCTACGAGCAGTACTTC
D: TRBD2; size: few; V: TRBV5-1; J: TRBJ2-1; CDR3: CASSRGGDNEQFF; DNA: TGCGCCAGCAGTCGGGGGGGAGACAATGAGCAGTTCTTC
D: -; size: many; V: TRBV12-3/TRBV12-4; J: TRBJ2-1; CDR3: CASSFSRSYNEQFF; DNA: TGTGCCAGCAGCTTTTCCCGCTCCTACAATGAGCAGTTCTTC
D: -; size: -; V: TRBV6-2/TRBV6-3; J: TRBJ2-1; CDR3: CASTPRGPHLWQFF; DNA: TGTGCCAGCACCCCCCGGGGTCCACACCTGTGGCAGTTCTTC
D: -; size: few; V: TRBV19; J: TRBJ2-3; CDR3: CASTMDSDTQYF; DNA: TGTGCCAGTACGATGGACAGTGATACGCAGTATTTT
D: -; size: many; V: TRBV12-3/TRBV12-4; J: TRBJ2-3; CDR3: CASSKEYTDTQYF; DNA: TGTGCCAGCAGTAAAGAATACACAGATACGCAGTATTTT
D: TRBD2; size: many; V: TRBV10-3; J: TRBJ2-3; CDR3: CAISGPSGNVDTQYF; DNA: TGTGCCATCAGTGGCCCTAGCGGAAACGTAGATACGCAGTATTTT
D: -; size: -; V: TRBV7-9; J: TRBJ1-2; CDR3: CASSSEVYYGYTF; DNA: TGTGCCAGCAGCTCTGAGGTTTACTATGGCTACACCTTC
D: -; size: many; V: TRBV7-2; J: TRBJ2-1; CDR3: CASSLYRGDEQFF; DNA: TGTGCCAGCAGCTTATATCGGGGTGATGAGCAGTTCTTC
D: -; size: many; V: TRBV20-1; J: TRBJ2-2; CDR3: CSARTPNLSGELFF; DNA: TGCAGTGCTAGAACCCCCAACTTGTCCGGGGAGCTGTTTTTT
D: -; size: -; V: TRBV3-1; J: TRBJ2-1; CDR3: CASSLSGGRSYNEQFF; DNA: TGTGCCAGCAGCCTCTCTGGAGGAAGGTCCTACAATGAGCAGTTCTTC
D: TRBD2; size: -; V: TRBV7-2; J: TRBJ2-2; CDR3: CASSLPSGGMNTGELFF; DNA: TGTGCCAGCAGCTTGCCTAGCGGGGGAATGAACACCGGGGAGCTGTTTTTT
D: TRBD2; size: few; V: TRBV2; J: TRBJ2-3; CDR3: CASSRTSGGAIDTQYF; DNA: TGTGCCAGCAGTCGGACTAGCGGGGGGGCCATAGATACGCAGTATTTT
D: -; size: many; V: TRBV7-2; J: TRBJ2-2; CDR3: CASSWPGHLNTGELFF; DNA: TGTGCCAGCAGCTGGCCGGGACACCTGAACACCGGGGAGCTGTTTTTT
D: -; size: -; V: TRBV5-1; J: TRBJ2-2; CDR3: CASSADYPRTGELFF; DNA: TGCGCCAGCAGCGCGGACTACCCTAGGACCGGGGAGCTGTTTTTT
D: -; size: many; V: TRBV6-5; J: TRBJ1-1; CDR3: CASSYSSGATNTGAFF; DNA: TGTGCCAGCAGTTACTCCTCAGGGGCTACCAACACTGGAGCTTTCTTT
D: TRBD1; size: -; V: TRBV25-1; J: TRBJ1-5; CDR3: CASRGQGGNNQPQHF; DNA: TGTGCCAGCAGGGGACAGGGGGGAAACAATCAGCCCCAGCATTTT
D: -; size: few; V: TRBV30; J: TRBJ2-2; CDR3: CAWRGRGWTESGELFF; DNA: TGTGCCTGGAGAGGCCGGGGGTGGACAGAGAGCGGGGAGCTGTTTTTT